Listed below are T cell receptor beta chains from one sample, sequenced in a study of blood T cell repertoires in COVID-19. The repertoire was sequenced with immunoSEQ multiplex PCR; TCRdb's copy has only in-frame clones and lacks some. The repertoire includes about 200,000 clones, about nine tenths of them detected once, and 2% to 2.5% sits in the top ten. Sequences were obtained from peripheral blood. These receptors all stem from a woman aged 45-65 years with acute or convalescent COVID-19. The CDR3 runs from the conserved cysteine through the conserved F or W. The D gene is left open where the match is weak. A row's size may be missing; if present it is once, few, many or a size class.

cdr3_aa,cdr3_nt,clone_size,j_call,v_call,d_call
CASSLGTGGSYEQYF,TGTGCCAGCAGCTTAGGGACAGGAGGCTCCTACGAGCAGTACTTC,NA,TRBJ2-7,TRBV11-2,TRBD1
CASSLVGGLSYEQYF,TGTGCCAGCAGCTTGGTTGGGGGACTTTCCTACGAGCAGTACTTC,NA,TRBJ2-7,TRBV5-6,NA
CASSPGQILSQETQYF,TGTGCCAGCAGCCCTGGACAGATCCTATCCCAAGAGACCCAGTACTTC,once,TRBJ2-5,TRBV4-2,NA
CATSRIPAVTDMDGYTF,TGTGCCACCAGCAGAATCCCGGCCGTGACAGATATGGATGGCTACACCTTC,NA,TRBJ1-2,TRBV15,NA
CASQTAGANVLTF,TGTGCCAGCCAAACGGCTGGGGCCAACGTCCTGACTTTC,NA,TRBJ2-6,TRBV3-1/TRBV3-2,NA
CASSPRGLAGGDEQYF,TGTGCCAGCTCACCACGGGGACTAGCGGGGGGCGACGAGCAGTACTTC,NA,TRBJ2-7,TRBV18,TRBD2
CASSFSTGSKAFF,TGTGCCAGCAGTTTTTCAACCGGGAGCAAAGCTTTCTTT,NA,TRBJ1-1,TRBV28,NA
CASKFNYDEQFF,TGTGCCAGCAAGTTTAACTACGATGAGCAGTTCTTC,NA,TRBJ2-1,TRBV2,NA
CASSPTGAGGADTQYF,TGTGCCAGCTCACCAACGGGAGCGGGGGGGGCAGATACGCAGTATTTT,NA,TRBJ2-3,TRBV18,TRBD2
CATSREKSGGLETQYF,TGTGCCACCAGCAGAGAAAAAAGCGGGGGGTTAGAGACCCAGTACTTC,NA,TRBJ2-5,TRBV15,TRBD2
CASSYSTGFVNSPLHF,TGTGCCAGCAGTTACTCGACAGGGTTTGTAAATTCACCCCTCCACTTT,few,TRBJ1-6,TRBV6-5,TRBD1
CASSRTSGSAETQYF,TGTGCCAGCAGCCGGACTAGCGGGAGTGCGGAGACCCAGTACTTC,NA,TRBJ2-5,TRBV7-2,TRBD2
CASSLGGFQETQYF,TGCGCCAGCAGCTTGGGGGGCTTTCAAGAGACCCAGTACTTC,NA,TRBJ2-5,TRBV5-1,NA
CAISESTGAVVNTIYF,TGTGCCATCAGTGAGTCGACAGGCGCCGTCGTGAACACCATATATTTT,NA,TRBJ1-3,TRBV10-3,NA
CATSAGGPETQYF,TGTGCCACCAGTGCGGGGGGGCCGGAGACCCAGTACTTC,NA,TRBJ2-5,TRBV24-1,TRBD2
CASSRGLADTQYF,TGTGCCAGCAGCCGTGGACTAGCTGATACGCAGTATTTT,NA,TRBJ2-3,TRBV7-6,TRBD2
CASPIAIGADTQYF,TGTGCCAGCCCTATAGCTATCGGGGCAGATACGCAGTATTTT,once,TRBJ2-3,TRBV18,NA
CASSYQRVSYNEQFF,TGCGCCAGCAGTTATCAGCGGGTAAGCTACAATGAGCAGTTCTTC,few,TRBJ2-1,TRBV4-3,NA
CASSQEGAGGLSGYTF,TGCGCCAGCAGCCAAGAAGGGGCAGGGGGCTTGAGTGGCTACACCTTC,NA,TRBJ1-2,TRBV4-3,TRBD1
CASSLGAEGSPLHF,TGCGCCAGCAGCTTGGGTGCGGAGGGTTCACCCCTCCACTTT,NA,TRBJ1-6,TRBV5-1,NA
CAIRPLDRGSMNTEAFF,TGTGCCATCAGGCCCTTGGACAGGGGCTCGATGAACACTGAAGCTTTCTTT,NA,TRBJ1-1,TRBV10-3,TRBD1
CASSLVTGQTGELFF,TGTGCCAGCAGCTTAGTGACAGGGCAGACCGGGGAGCTGTTTTTT,NA,TRBJ2-2,TRBV7-9,TRBD1
CASSLGGTGEETQYF,TGTGCCAGCAGCTTAGGGGGGACAGGTGAAGAGACCCAGTACTTC,NA,TRBJ2-5,TRBV7-2,TRBD1
CASTPPQGRGTQYF,TGTGCCAGCACCCCCCCGCAGGGGAGAGGGACCCAGTACTTC,NA,TRBJ2-5,TRBV6-2/TRBV6-3,NA
CASNSKSNYGYTF,TGTGCCAGCAACTCGAAGAGTAACTATGGCTACACCTTC,NA,TRBJ1-2,TRBV12-3/TRBV12-4,NA
CASSFAGNTEAFF,TGTGCCAGCAGTTTCGCCGGGAACACTGAAGCTTTCTTT,once,TRBJ1-1,TRBV27,NA
CASSYAAEQYF,TGTGCCAGCAGTTACGCGGCCGAGCAGTACTTC,NA,TRBJ2-7,TRBV6-5,NA
CASSSPRTGLGGGYTF,TGCGCCAGCAGCTCCCCTCGGACAGGGCTGGGAGGTGGCTACACCTTC,many,TRBJ1-2,TRBV5-1,TRBD1
CASSYRDSVYNEQFF,TGTGCCAGCAGCTACCGGGACAGTGTCTACAATGAGCAGTTCTTC,NA,TRBJ2-1,TRBV6-5,TRBD1
CASSQEGFDGTGNNEQFF,TGCGCCAGCAGCCAAGAAGGTTTCGATGGGACAGGTAACAATGAGCAGTTCTTC,NA,TRBJ2-1,TRBV4-1,TRBD1
CASSSKTRGPTGELFF,TGTGCCAGCAGTTCAAAGACCAGGGGGCCCACCGGGGAGCTGTTTTTT,NA,TRBJ2-2,TRBV27,TRBD1
CAIAGVLDYGYTF,TGTGCCATCGCCGGGGTCCTGGACTATGGCTACACCTTC,once,TRBJ1-2,TRBV10-3,NA
CASSIFGRASRNTEAFF,TGTGCCAGTAGTATCTTCGGCAGGGCGTCGAGGAACACTGAAGCTTTCTTT,NA,TRBJ1-1,TRBV19,NA
CAWSVGLADTDTQYF,TGTGCCTGGAGCGTAGGGCTAGCGGACACAGATACGCAGTATTTT,NA,TRBJ2-3,TRBV30,TRBD2
CASSLRDSSYEQYF,TGCGCCAGCAGCTTAAGGGACAGCTCCTACGAGCAGTACTTC,NA,TRBJ2-7,TRBV5-1,TRBD1
CASSQTGDSNQPQHF,TGCGCCAGCAGCCAAACCGGGGATAGCAATCAGCCCCAGCATTTT,NA,TRBJ1-5,TRBV5-1,NA
CASSDDLRTEAFF,TGTGCCAGCAGTGACGACCTCAGGACTGAAGCTTTCTTT,NA,TRBJ1-1,TRBV12-3/TRBV12-4,NA
CASSLDPSQETQYF,TGTGCCAGCAGCTTAGATCCCTCCCAAGAGACCCAGTACTTC,NA,TRBJ2-5,TRBV7-2,NA
CSARTDRVDGYTF,TGCAGCGCTAGAACCGACAGGGTAGATGGCTACACCTTC,NA,TRBJ1-2,TRBV29-1,TRBD1
CASSPQWNRGDTQYF,TGTGCCAGCTCACCACAGTGGAACAGGGGCGATACGCAGTATTTT,NA,TRBJ2-3,TRBV18,TRBD1
CASSSGQGIAANEKLFF,TGCGCCAGCAGCTCCGGACAGGGAATCGCAGCTAATGAAAAACTGTTTTTT,NA,TRBJ1-4,TRBV5-1,TRBD1
CASSAGTGRNQPQHF,TGTGCCAGCAGCGCCGGGACAGGGAGGAATCAGCCCCAGCATTTT,few,TRBJ1-5,TRBV11-3,TRBD1
CASSSGTYLEQYF,TGTGCCAGCAGCTCCGGGACTTATTTAGAGCAGTACTTC,NA,TRBJ2-7,TRBV6-5,NA
CASKPLAGGYNEQFF,TGTGCCAGCAAACCACTAGCGGGGGGGTACAATGAGCAGTTCTTC,NA,TRBJ2-1,TRBV6-6,TRBD2
CASSFVRIDEQFF,TGTGCCAGCAGTTTTGTCCGTATCGATGAGCAGTTCTTC,NA,TRBJ2-1,TRBV6-2/TRBV6-3,NA
CASSSGGLALDTQYF,TGTGCCAGCAGTTCAGGGGGACTAGCGTTAGATACGCAGTATTTT,NA,TRBJ2-3,TRBV6-5,TRBD2
CASSRGRGRSYEQYF,TGTGCCAGCAGTAGAGGCAGGGGGCGTTCCTACGAGCAGTACTTC,NA,TRBJ2-7,TRBV27,TRBD1
CASSLGGVDEQYF,TGTGCCAGCAGTCTAGGGGGGGTAGACGAGCAGTACTTC,once,TRBJ2-7,TRBV7-2,NA
CASSGQDYTEAFF,TGTGCCAGCAGTGGCCAGGACTACACTGAAGCTTTCTTT,once,TRBJ1-1,TRBV2,NA
CASSESGQVPLHF,TGTGCCAGCAGTGAATCGGGACAGGTCCCCCTCCACTTT,NA,TRBJ1-6,TRBV2,TRBD1
CASSPGGGTYEQYF,TGTGCCAGCAGCCCGGGAGGGGGCACCTACGAGCAGTACTTC,NA,TRBJ2-7,TRBV5-4,NA
CASSPDRAPSYEQYF,TGTGCCAGCAGCCCCGACAGGGCACCCTCCTACGAGCAGTACTTC,NA,TRBJ2-7,TRBV9,TRBD1
CASSLVRDIQPQHF,TGTGCCAGCAGCTTGGTCAGGGACATCCAGCCCCAGCATTTT,NA,TRBJ1-5,TRBV5-8,NA
CASSEQGHSGNTIYF,TGTGCCAGCAGTGAACAGGGACACTCTGGAAACACCATATATTTT,NA,TRBJ1-3,TRBV6-1,NA
CASSIVGTANTEAFF,TGCGCCAGCAGCATTGTCGGGACAGCGAACACTGAAGCTTTCTTT,NA,TRBJ1-1,TRBV5-1,TRBD1